These 30 T cell receptor beta chains share one sample of origin, sequenced in a study of PD-1 blockade in classical Hodgkin lymphoma. In every patient, relapse followed autologous stem cell transplantation, while exposure to brentuximab vedotin differed. Some clones are missing from TCRdb's copy, which holds only in-frame ones; the method was immunoSEQ multiplex PCR. The sample records more than 90,000 clones, approximately 90% being singletons. Sequencing was performed on peripheral blood mononuclear cells (PBMCs), taken before the second cycle of nivolumab. These receptor sequences come from a human donor with classical Hodgkin lymphoma.

The rearrangement joins TRBV7-8 to TRBJ2-7; D might be TRBD1 (6 bases). The germline V gene encodes CDR1 SGHVS and CDR2 FQNEAQ. Trimming took off 5 bases at V and 5 bases at J, with 13 bases between the two ends. This CDR3 is 13 amino acids long. The CDR3 DNA is TGTGCCAGCAGCCTCCCGGGACAACACGAGCAGTACTTC. Its protein product is CASSLPGQHEQYF.

The gene calls are TRBV7-6 and TRBJ2-1; no firm D call. CDR3 length: 15 residues. From germline, CDR1 is SGHVS and CDR2 FNYEAQ. V lost 5 bases and J 0 bases, leaving 11 bases between the germline ends. CDR3 loop: CASSPGRSSYNEQFF. As DNA, the CDR3 is TGTGCCAGCAGCCCCGGCCGGAGCTCCTACAATGAGCAGTTCTTC. The full variable domain, with the rest looked up from reference TRBV7-6 and TRBJ2-1, is GAGVSQSPRYKVTKRGQDVALRCDPISGHVSLYWYRQALGQGPEFLTYFNYEAQQDKSGLPNDRFSAERPEGSISTLTIQRTEQRDSAMYRCASSPGRSSYNEQFFGPGTRLTVL.

The genes are TRBV13 and TRBJ2-2; TRBD1 aligns across 7 bases. V trimming: 0 bases; J trimming: 3 bases; junction bases outside the gene matches: 4. Germline lookup yields CDR1 PRHDT and CDR2 FYEKMQ (reference sequence). This CDR3 has 16 amino acids. In DNA, the CDR3 is TGTGCCAGCAGCTTAGGAGGGGGCGGTGACACCGGGGAGCTGTTTTTT. It encodes CASSLGGGGDTGELFF.

The gene calls are TRBV7-2 and TRBJ2-3, with TRBD2 matching 7 bases. The CDR3 covers 18 residues. V lost 3 bases, J lost 1 base, and 13 bases stayed unmatched. Germline loops: CDR1 SGHTA, CDR2 FQGNSA. The CDR3 nucleotides are TGTGCCAGCAGCTTTCCCGACTTCCTAGCGGATCGCACAGATACGCAGTATTTT. Amino acids: CASSFPDFLADRTDTQYF.

J is TRBJ1-2 and V is TRBV11-1, with 7 bases fitting TRBD1. Germline CDR1 and CDR2: SGHAT and FQDESV (reference sequence). The CDR3 runs to 14 residues. J lost 6 bases, V lost 4 bases, and 8 bases had no gene match. The CDR3 reads CASSSEDRADGYTF. The CDR3 DNA follows: TGTGCCAGCAGCTCAGAAGACAGGGCCGATGGCTACACCTTC.

The rearrangement uses TRBV29-1 and TRBJ2-4, with TRBD2 identical over 11 bases. In germline, CDR1 is SQVTM, CDR2 ANQGSEA. The V segment lost 7 bases and the J segment 0 bases; nucleotides outside the gene matches: 11. This CDR3 is built from 17 residues. CDR3 residues: CSAVAGGSLLAKNIQYF. The DNA of the CDR3 is TGCAGCGCTGTAGCGGGGGGGTCTCTCTTAGCCAAAAACATTCAGTACTTC.

As to this clone: At the DNA level, this CDR3 is encoded by other sequences in the same sample as well. J is TRBJ1-1 and V is TRBV5-1; no clear D. CDR3 length equals 13 residues. Trimming removed 0 bases from V and 1 base from J, with 4 bases in between. Germline V gene sequence: CDR1 SGHRS, CDR2 YFSETQ. The CDR3 reads CASSLGGNTEAFF. CDR3 nucleotide sequence: TGCGCCAGCAGCTTGGGGGGGAACACTGAAGCTTTCTTT.

The rearrangement links TRBV6-5 to TRBJ2-5; D is perhaps TRBD2 (7 bases). Germline lookup yields CDR1 MNHEY and CDR2 SVGAGI. V was pared by 5 bases and J by 5 bases, with 18 bases between. CDR3 length: 15 residues. The CDR3 is CASSPSGGGHETQYF. CDR3 coding DNA: TGTGCCAGCAGTCCGAGTGGGGGGGGGCACGAGACCCAGTACTTC.

This clone showed up just a few times. The CDR3 loop reads CASTDWDRGSSPLHF. CDR3 nucleotide sequence: TGTGCCAGCACGGATTGGGACAGGGGATCCTCACCCCTCCACTTT. The rearrangement uses TRBV2 and TRBJ1-6; 10 nucleotides line up with TRBD1. V was clipped by 7 bases and J by 10 bases; unmatched bases: 10. This CDR3 spans 15 amino acids. Germline V gene sequence: CDR1 SNHLY, CDR2 FYNNEI.

The V and J genes are TRBV6-6 and TRBJ2-7, with D unresolved. V lost 4 bases and J lost 3, with 13 bases in between. The CDR3 has 14 amino acids. Germline V CDR1 and CDR2: MNHNY, SVGAGI (reference sequence). In DNA, the CDR3 is TGTGCCAGCAGTTCGTTGCCCTACTACTACGAGCAGTACTTC. Translating gives CASSSLPYYYEQYF.

The V call is TRBV10-2, the J call TRBJ2-7; TRBD2 aligns across 13 bases. The CDR3 runs 20 residues. Per germline, CDR1 WSHSY and CDR2 SAAADI. Germline trimming cut 7 bases from V and 3 bases from J; bases unmatched to any gene: 21. The CDR3 here is CASMGEGSVTSGGDYYEQYF. DNA for the CDR3: TGCGCCAGCATGGGAGAGGGCTCTGTAACTAGCGGGGGGGATTACTACGAGCAGTACTTC.

This rearrangement joins TRBV18 to TRBJ1-3; 7 bases are a match to TRBD1. CDR1 is KGHSH, CDR2 LQKENI, per germline. J gave up 8 bases and V 3 bases, and 4 bases lay outside the gene matches. The CDR3 runs to 13 residues. CDR3 coding DNA: TGTGCCAGCTCACCGGGACAGCCCGACACCATATATTTT. Translation: CASSPGQPDTIYF.

This sequence joins TRBV2 and TRBJ1-2; D gene ambiguous. V lost 3 bases to trimming and J lost 0 bases, with 8 bases between them. This CDR3 is 14 amino acids long. Looked up from germline, CDR1 is SNHLY and CDR2 is FYNNEI. The CDR3 DNA reads TGTGCCAGCAGTGACAAGGGAGCTAACTATGGCTACACCTTC. It yields the protein CASSDKGANYGYTF.

Only a few counts were recorded for this clone. V gene TRBV11-2 combines with J gene TRBJ1-1, with TRBD1 identical over 8 bases. The germline V gene has CDR1 SGHAT and CDR2 FQNNGV. CDR3 size: 15 residues. Trimming removed 5 bases from V and 6 bases from J; junction bases left unmatched: 11. CDR3 coding DNA: TGTGCCAGCAGCCAACAACAGGGGGGATCATCTGAAGCTTTCTTT. Translated: CASSQQQGGSSEAFF.

This chain's CDR3 is CASSPGLAVPGETQYF. The CDR3 coding sequence is TGTGCCAGCAGCCCTGGACTAGCGGTGCCGGGGGAGACCCAGTACTTC. The V gene is TRBV7-2, the J gene TRBJ2-5, with TRBD2 matching over 10 bases. From germline, CDR1 is SGHTA and CDR2 FQGNSA. V lost 5 bases, J lost 5 bases, and 11 bases stayed unmatched. This CDR3 contains 16 residues.

The chain recombines TRBV7-7 with TRBJ2-1, with TRBD2 identical over 8 bases. Germline V gives CDR1 SSHAT, CDR2 FNYEAQ (reference sequence). The CDR3 extends over 15 amino acids. J was trimmed by 3 bases and V by 1 base; bases with no gene match: 2. The CDR3 loop is CASSLGGGRYNEQFF. CDR3 coding DNA: TGTGCCAGCAGCTTAGGCGGGGGGCGCTACAATGAGCAGTTCTTC.

The chain carries TRBV11-3 and TRBJ1-3; TRBD1 matches at 10 bases. After removal of 5 bases from V and 4 bases from J, the junction contained 5 bases not matched to a gene. CDR1 is SGHNT and CDR2 is YENEEA in the germline V gene. The CDR3 is 15 amino acids. The CDR3 DNA is TGTGCCAGCAGCCTGACAGGGGGCATCGGAAACACCATATATTTT. As protein: CASSLTGGIGNTIYF. The complete variable domain, with remaining parts taken from reference TRBV11-3 and TRBJ1-3, reads EAGVVQSPRYKIIEKKQPVAFWCNPISGHNTLYWYLQNLGQGPELLIRYENEEAVDDSQLPKDRFSAERLKGVDSTLKIQPAELGDSAVYLCASSLTGGIGNTIYFGEGSWLTVV.

This rearrangement joins TRBV30 to TRBJ2-1; TRBD2 aligns across 7 bases. The CDR3 runs 13 residues. CDR1 is GTSNPN, CDR2 SVGIG, per germline (reference sequence). V gave up 3 bases and J gave up 6 bases; unmatched junction bases: 5. CDR3 sequence reads: CAWSLLASNEQFF. The DNA of the CDR3 is TGTGCCTGGAGCCTACTAGCGTCCAATGAGCAGTTCTTC.

This clone was seen just once. The CDR3 sequence is CASNHQGQPVYGYTF. The CDR3 DNA follows: TGTGCCAGCAATCACCAGGGCCAGCCAGTTTATGGCTACACCTTC. The V gene is TRBV2, the J gene TRBJ1-2; a possible D gene is TRBD1 (5 bases). V gave up 7 bases and J gave up 5 bases, with 20 bases separating them. Germline values: CDR1 SNHLY, CDR2 FYNNEI. The CDR3 is 15 residues long.

This clone has just one count. J is TRBJ2-5 and V is TRBV27; D possibly corresponds to TRBD2 (6 bases). The germline V gene has CDR1 MNHEY and CDR2 SMNVEV (reference sequence). The CDR3 extends over 11 amino acids. The ends were cut back, 9 bases at V and 5 bases at J, with 10 bases in the middle. CDR3 region: CASSRGETQYF. For the CDR3, the DNA is TGTGCCAGTTCTCGGGGGGAGACCCAGTACTTC.

This clone was counted a few times. The chain couples TRBV6-5 to TRBJ1-1, with D perhaps TRBD1 (5 bases). The CDR3 is 15 amino acids. V lost 6 bases and J lost 0, with 14 bases in between. Germline V gives CDR1 MNHEY, CDR2 SVGAGI. The CDR3 DNA reads as TGTGCCAGCAGCTGGGACGGAGAGATGAACACTGAAGCTTTCTTT. Protein: CASSWDGEMNTEAFF.

This clone came up a few times. The CDR3 spells CASSVTGNTEAFF. The CDR3 region has the DNA TGTGCCAGCAGTGTGACAGGGAACACTGAAGCTTTCTTT. The chain joins TRBV6-5 to TRBJ1-1; TRBD1 is a possible D gene (6 bases). Germline lookup yields CDR1 MNHEY and CDR2 SVGAGI. The CDR3 totals 13 residues. V shed 5 bases and J shed 1 base, with 8 bases lying between them.

The V gene is TRBV6-1, the J gene TRBJ1-6; no clear D gene. Trimming took 3 bases from V and 6 from J, leaving 24 bases between them. This CDR3 region has 19 residues. Germline loops: CDR1 MNHNS, CDR2 SASEGT. The CDR3 sequence: CASSEWVGRRARSNSPLHF. The CDR3 nucleotides read TGTGCCAGCAGTGAGTGGGTCGGACGGAGGGCCCGGAGTAATTCACCCCTCCACTTT.

The rearrangement joins TRBV30 to TRBJ2-1; TRBD1 matches at 9 bases. J was trimmed by 7 bases and V by 7 bases; bases with no gene match: 8. Germline V CDR1 and CDR2: GTSNPN, SVGIG (reference sequence). The CDR3 runs to 13 residues. The CDR3 sequence is CASAGQGGNEQFF. As DNA, the CDR3 is TGTGCCTCTGCGGGACAGGGCGGGAATGAGCAGTTCTTC.

For this clone: The same CDR3 also results from other DNA sequences found in this sample. The CDR3 is CASSLVGETQYF. The CDR3 nucleotides are TGTGCCAGCAGCTTAGTGGGGGAGACCCAGTACTTC. This rearrangement joins TRBV7-9 to TRBJ2-5, with D unclear. Germline V gives CDR1 SEHNR, CDR2 FQNEAQ (reference sequence). Trimming pared 1 base from V and 5 bases from J, leaving 5 bases between. This CDR3 comprises 12 residues. The full variable domain, in which reference TRBV7-9 and TRBJ2-5 provide the parts outside the CDR3, is DTGVSQNPRHKITKRGQNVTFRCDPISEHNRLYWYRQTLGQGPEFLTYFQNEAQLEKSRLLSDRFSAERPKGSFSTLEIQRTEQGDSAMYLCASSLVGETQYFGPGTRLLVL.

The chain combines TRBV5-1 with TRBJ2-7; a possible D gene is TRBD2 (5 bases). Germline CDR1 and CDR2: SGHRS and YFSETQ. The CDR3 covers 14 residues. Trimming took 0 bases from V and 3 from J, leaving 10 bases between them. CDR3 in amino acids: CASSLASSNYEQYF. CDR3 DNA: TGCGCCAGCAGCTTGGCTAGCTCGAACTACGAGCAGTACTTC.

A word on this clone: Other nucleotide sequences in the sample specify the same CDR3. This chain links TRBV4-2 with TRBJ1-2; 9 bases map to TRBD1. V lost 0 bases and J lost 4; bases outside the gene matches: 6. The CDR3 spans 16 residues. Looked up from germline, CDR1 is LGHNA and CDR2 is YNFKEQ. The CDR3 sequence is CASSQESRDRVYGYTF. The CDR3 DNA is TGTGCCAGCAGCCAAGAGTCAAGGGACAGGGTCTATGGCTACACCTTC.

CDR3 coding DNA: TGTGCCAGCAGCTTAGCGGGGATCGGGACAGGGAATTCACCCCTCCACTTT. Amino acids: CASSLAGIGTGNSPLHF. The V and J genes are TRBV7-6 and TRBJ1-6; TRBD1 matches at 9 bases. Losses at the gene ends were 0 bases for V and 7 bases for J; bases not matched to a gene: 7. This CDR3 is 17 amino acids long. Germline-derived CDR1 and CDR2 are SGHVS and FNYEAQ. Full variable domain (outside the CDR3, taken from reference TRBV7-6 and TRBJ1-6): GAGVSQSPRYKVTKRGQDVALRCDPISGHVSLYWYRQALGQGPEFLTYFNYEAQQDKSGLPNDRFSAERPEGSISTLTIQRTEQRDSAMYRCASSLAGIGTGNSPLHFGNGTRLTVT.

CDR3 in amino acids: CASSQEAESNQPQHF. The CDR3 region has the DNA TGTGCCAGCAGCCAAGAGGCAGAAAGCAATCAGCCCCAGCATTTT. This sequence joins TRBV4-2 and TRBJ1-5; no clear D. V lost 0 bases, J lost 1 base, and 7 bases lay in between. This CDR3 has 15 residues. The germline V gene encodes CDR1 LGHNA and CDR2 YNFKEQ.

The chain has TRBV5-1 and TRBJ2-3; D ambiguous. Trimming shortened V by 1 base and J by 2 bases, and 8 bases separated the two germline ends. The CDR3 totals 14 residues. Germline V gene data show CDR1 as SGHRS and CDR2 as YFSETQ. CDR3 amino acids: CASSLRQATDTQYF. The CDR3 bases are TGCGCCAGCAGCTTGAGGCAGGCCACAGATACGCAGTATTTT.